This T cell receptor beta chain was captured in a study of response to subunit inactivated influenza vaccine. General observations from the study: The authors suggested that every seasonal influenza vaccination recruits few new T cells.

In TCRdb, the RT-PCR reads were re-called with MiXCR into one record per CDR3 protein. The table shows approximately 480,000 distinct CDR3 sequences, with 9.5% to 12% occurring only once. The CDR3 has 16 residues. From germline, CDR1 is MNHEY and CDR2 SVGAGI. Trimming took 0 bases from V and 3 from J, leaving 14 bases between them. This clonotype was counted between two and nine times. Its antigen remains unknown. This chain uses TRBV6-5 with TRBJ2-5, with D tentatively TRBD1 (6 bases). This TCR derives from a middle-aged man who received an inactivated influenza vaccine. The specimen comprised PBMCs from blood, sampled roughly 46 days after vaccination. The CDR3 DNA follows: TGTGCCAGCAGTTACTCAAGCAGGGGCGCCAAAGAGACCCAGTACTTC. Residues: CASSYSSRGAKETQYF.